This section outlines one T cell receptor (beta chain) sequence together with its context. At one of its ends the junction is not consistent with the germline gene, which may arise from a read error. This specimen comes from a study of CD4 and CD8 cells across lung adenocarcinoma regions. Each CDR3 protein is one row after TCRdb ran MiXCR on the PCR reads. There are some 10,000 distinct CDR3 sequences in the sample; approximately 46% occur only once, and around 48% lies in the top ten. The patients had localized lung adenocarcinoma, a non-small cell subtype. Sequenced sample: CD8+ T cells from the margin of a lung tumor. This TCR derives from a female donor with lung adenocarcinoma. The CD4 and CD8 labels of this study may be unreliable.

In DNA, the CDR3 is TGTGCCAGCACCCCCATCGAGACAACCACAGATACTCAGTACTTT. Protein: CASTPIETTTDTQYF. J is TRBJ2-3 and V is TRBV27, with unresolved D. Germline V lookup: CDR1 MNHEY, CDR2 SMNVEV (reference sequence). There are 15 residues in the CDR3.